The 22 T cell receptor beta chains presented below share a single source sample, sequenced in a study of OX40 agonist ivuxolimab in advanced cancers. Libraries were built with the immunoSEQ multiplex PCR assay. The immuneACCESS repertoire file appears here via TCRdb, limited to in-frame rearrangements. These files lack a portion of the clones; in checked studies, under half of the deficit traces to unresolved V genes, and the cause of the others is not known. This sample is represented by approximately 76,000 clones; about 89% of them were singletons. Over 0.65% of the sample lies in the top ten. The sequencing here drew on CD4+ or CD8+ T cells sorted from blood, taken in a trial of the OX40 agonist ivuxolimab. These receptors originate from an adult with an advanced solid tumor such as melanoma, head and neck, liver or kidney cancer.

CDR3: CASSPQPIAGGSQETQYF. Here the CDR3 DNA reads TGTGCCAGCTCACCACAGCCCATAGCGGGAGGGAGTCAAGAGACCCAGTACTTC. The chain uses TRBV18 and TRBJ2-5, with 11 bases fitting TRBD2. The CDR3 has 18 residues. Trimming at V came to 1 base and at J to 2 bases, leaving 9 bases not matched to a gene. Germline V lookup: CDR1 KGHSH, CDR2 LQKENI. The variable domain in full, with the rest retrieved from reference TRBV18 and TRBJ2-5, is NAGVMQNPRHLVRRRGQEARLRCSPMKGHSHVYWYRQLPEEGLKFMVYLQKENIIDESGMPKERFSAEFPKEGPSILRIQQVVRGDSAAYFCASSPQPIAGGSQETQYFGPGTRLLVL.

This clone was recorded once. The gene calls are TRBV9 and TRBJ2-5, with TRBD2 matching over 8 bases. CDR1 is SGDLS and CDR2 is YYNGEE in the germline V gene. The junction had 12 bases not matched to a gene; V was cut back by 4 bases and J by 4 bases. The CDR3 is 16 residues long. The CDR3 reads CASSPHNGGARETQYF. The CDR3, as DNA: TGTGCCAGCAGCCCTCATAACGGGGGGGCACGAGAGACCCAGTACTTC.

This rearrangement joins TRBV10-3 to TRBJ2-1; D is perhaps TRBD2 (5 bases). The germline gives CDR1 ENHRY, CDR2 SYGVKD. V lost 10 bases and J lost 2, with 15 bases in between. This CDR3 has 14 residues. The chain's CDR3 is CATVVAPTYNEQFF. As DNA, the CDR3 is TGTGCCACTGTGGTAGCGCCCACCTACAATGAGCAGTTCTTC.

The chain is built from TRBV28 and TRBJ1-2, with D possibly matching TRBD1 (6 bases). CDR1 and CDR2 from the germline V gene are MDHEN and SYDVKM. Trimming took 6 bases from V and 10 from J, leaving 21 bases between them. The CDR3 consists of 14 residues. The CDR3 DNA follows: TGTGCCAGCAGCCCCCCTGGACAGAAGCTCGCCTACACCTTC. Translated: CASSPPGQKLAYTF.

This clone was seen more than once but under ten times. This rearrangement joins TRBV21-1 to TRBJ2-5; the table's D gene call, TRBD2, was not cross checked with the DNA. TRBV21-1 is a listed pseudogene. This CDR3 has 16 amino acids. CDR3 in amino acids: CASSKATSGGQETQYF. The DNA for the CDR3 is TGTGCCAGCAGCAAAGCGACTAGCGGGGGCCAAGAGACCCAGTACTTC.

This clone was detected once. This chain connects TRBV19 to TRBJ2-7; TRBD2 matches at 11 bases. Trimming took 4 bases from V and 0 from J; bases not matched to a gene: 11. The length of the CDR3 is 18 residues. CDR1 is LNHDA, CDR2 SQIVND, per germline (reference sequence). The CDR3 here is CASSRGLAGGSVSYEQYF. CDR3 bases: TGTGCCAGTAGTAGAGGACTAGCGGGCGGCTCGGTCTCCTACGAGCAGTACTTC.

This clone qualifies as medium-sized. This rearrangement joins TRBV6-5 to TRBJ2-7; 7 nucleotides line up with TRBD1. This CDR3 is 14 amino acids long. The J segment lost 0 bases and the V segment lost 6 bases, leaving 5 bases of the junction unmatched. In germline, CDR1 is MNHEY, CDR2 SVGAGI. The CDR3 protein is CASSRGQDSYEQYF. Written as DNA, the CDR3 is TGTGCCAGCAGCCGAGGACAGGACTCCTACGAGCAGTACTTC.

The CDR3 sequence is CASSFRPEGGDTQYF. The DNA for the CDR3 is TGTGCCAGCAGCTTTCGACCCGAAGGGGGAGATACGCAGTATTTT. The chain is built from TRBV11-2 and TRBJ2-3; possible D gene TRBD1, 6 bases. Germline loops: CDR1 SGHAT, CDR2 FQNNGV. V lost 3 bases, J lost 5 bases, and 15 bases lay in between. The CDR3 loop spans 15 amino acids. Together with reference TRBV11-2 and TRBJ2-3, the CDR3 gives the full variable domain: EAGVAQSPRYKIIEKRQSVAFWCNPISGHATLYWYQQILGQGPKLLIQFQNNGVVDDSQLPKDRFSAERLKGVDSTLKIQPAKLEDSAVYLCASSFRPEGGDTQYFGPGTRLTVL.

The chain couples TRBV19 to TRBJ2-7; 8 bases fit TRBD1. This CDR3 comprises 15 residues. Germline V gene data show CDR1 as LNHDA and CDR2 as SQIVND (reference sequence). The trim removed 5 bases at V and 2 bases at J, leaving 8 bases unmatched. CDR3: CASSAGTGRTYEQYF. CDR3 bases: TGTGCCAGTAGTGCCGGGACAGGCAGAACCTACGAGCAGTACTTC. Full variable domain (outside the CDR3, taken from reference TRBV19 and TRBJ2-7): DGGITQSPKYLFRKEGQNVTLSCEQNLNHDAMYWYRQDPGQGLRLIYYSQIVNDFQKGDIAEGYSVSREKKESFPLTVTSAQKNPTAFYLCASSAGTGRTYEQYFGPGTRLTVT.

This chain joins TRBV25-1 and TRBJ1-1; 7 nucleotides align to TRBD1. The CDR3 runs to 14 residues. The V gene's germline CDR1 is MGHDK and CDR2 SYGVNS. V gave up 5 bases and J gave up 8 bases; unmatched junction bases: 11. In nucleotides, the CDR3 is TGTGCCAGCAGTCTCCCACAGGGGAGAGAGGAAGCTTTCTTT. Its protein product is CASSLPQGREEAFF.

The chain recombines TRBV5-1 with TRBJ2-6; D might be TRBD1 (5 bases). V lost 4 bases and J 0 bases, leaving 8 bases between the germline ends. This CDR3 region has 15 residues. Germline CDR1 reads SGHRS; CDR2 reads YFSETQ. The CDR3 sequence: CASSLTASGANVLTF. The CDR3 coding sequence is TGCGCCAGCAGCCTGACAGCCTCTGGGGCCAACGTCCTGACTTTC.

The V call is TRBV18, the J call TRBJ1-2; maybe TRBD1 (5 bases). Germline V CDR1 and CDR2: KGHSH, LQKENI. Deletions cut 6 bases from V and 1 base from J, with 12 bases between. The CDR3 has 14 residues. The CDR3 is CASSREQGNYGYTF. CDR3 nucleotide sequence: TGTGCCAGCTCGCGAGAGCAGGGTAACTATGGCTACACCTTC.

The chain combines TRBV28 with TRBJ2-7; 7 positions agree with TRBD1. The CDR3 has 10 amino acids. Germline-derived CDR1 and CDR2 are MDHEN and SYDVKM. CDR3 residues: CATGPEAQYF. In nucleotides, the CDR3 is TGTGCGACAGGGCCCGAGGCGCAGTACTTC.

This sequence joins TRBV6-1 and TRBJ1-3; no definite D call. Trimming removed 5 bases at V and 5 bases at J, with 4 bases between. Looked up from germline, CDR1 is MNHNS and CDR2 is SASEGT. The CDR3 has 11 amino acids. CDR3 sequence reads: CASSYRNTIYF. The CDR3 nucleotides are TGTGCCAGCAGTTACCGAAACACCATATATTTT.

The genes are TRBV19 and TRBJ2-2, with 7 bases lining up with TRBD2. The germline V gene has CDR1 LNHDA and CDR2 SQIVND (reference sequence). The CDR3 runs 13 residues. V shed 7 bases and J 3 bases; nucleotides not matched to a gene: 2. In DNA form, the CDR3 reads TGTGCCAGTAATCGGGGGGACACCGGGGAGCTGTTTTTT. It codes for CASNRGDTGELFF.

This clone turned up a few times. The chain has TRBV29-1 and TRBJ1-1, with D maybe TRBD1 (5 bases). The CDR3 contains 10 residues. V lost 4 bases and J 6 bases, leaving 6 bases between the germline ends. Germline V lookup: CDR1 SQVTM, CDR2 ANQGSEA. The CDR3 DNA sequence: TGCAGCGTTGTGACAGCTGAAGCTTTCTTT. This translates into CSVVTAEAFF.

The chain is built from TRBV2 and TRBJ1-4; 7 nucleotides line up with TRBD1. J gave up 8 bases and V 7 bases, and 10 bases lay outside the gene matches. Looked up from germline, CDR1 is SNHLY and CDR2 is FYNNEI. The length of the CDR3 is 14 residues. The CDR3 protein is CASTETGMREKLFF. CDR3 DNA sequence: TGTGCCAGCACCGAGACAGGGATGAGAGAAAAACTGTTTTTT.

The V call is TRBV28, the J call TRBJ1-4; D is perhaps TRBD1 (5 bases). Germline CDR1 is MDHEN and CDR2 is SYDVKM. Between the trimmed V and J ends, which lost 3 bases and 3 bases, there was a span of 14 bases. The CDR3 is 16 residues long. The CDR3 spells CASSLEGNTPNEKLFF. CDR3 DNA sequence: TGTGCCAGCAGTTTGGAGGGGAATACGCCTAATGAAAAACTGTTTTTT.

This chain links TRBV5-5 with TRBJ1-1; D gene uncertain. The CDR3 sequence is 13 residues long. Trimming cost V 0 bases and J 4 bases, with 7 bases left between them. Germline values: CDR1 SGHKS, CDR2 YYEKEE (reference sequence). CDR3 bases: TGTGCCAGCAGCTTGGAATGGGTCACTGAAGCTTTCTTT. Translation gives CASSLEWVTEAFF.

V gene TRBV27 combines with J gene TRBJ1-5; the D is unclear. The germline V gene has CDR1 MNHEY and CDR2 SMNVEV (reference sequence). This CDR3 is 12 amino acids long. Between the trimmed V and J ends, which lost 0 bases and 4 bases, there was a span of 1 base. In DNA form, the CDR3 reads TGTGCCAGCAGTTTATCTAATCAGCCCCAGCATTTT. It codes for CASSLSNQPQHF.

J is TRBJ1-5 and V is TRBV18, with a possible D match to TRBD1 (5 bases). The germline V gene has CDR1 KGHSH and CDR2 LQKENI. There are 16 residues in the CDR3. The V end was cut by 3 bases, the J end by 3 bases, with 15 bases between. The CDR3 spells CASSPAFGGNNQPQHF. CDR3 nucleotides: TGTGCCAGCTCACCCGCATTTGGGGGGAACAATCAGCCCCAGCATTTT.

The DNA of the CDR3 is TGTGCCCTAGGGAGGGGGCGCGGCACTGAAGCTTTCTTT. It specifies CALGRGRGTEAFF. The rearrangement links TRBV30 to TRBJ1-1; 7 bases map to TRBD1. This CDR3 contains 13 residues. V dropped 8 bases and J dropped 4; count of bases not matched to a gene: 10. Germline V gene lookup returns CDR1 GTSNPN and CDR2 SVGIG (reference sequence).